The 5 T cell receptor beta chains given below trace back to one sample, sequenced in a study of OX40 agonist ivuxolimab in advanced cancers. Clones were read by immunoSEQ multiplex PCR, and TCRdb kept only the in-frame ones, dropping some. The data contain roughly 80,000 clones, around 85% of them seen just once; the ten biggest clones take up under 2.5%. The input for sequencing was CD4+ or CD8+ T cells sorted from blood, taken in a trial of the OX40 agonist ivuxolimab. Receptors were obtained from an adult with an advanced solid tumor such as melanoma, head and neck, liver or kidney cancer.

The chain recombines TRBV9 with TRBJ2-2, with a possible D match to TRBD2 (6 bases). V lost 0 bases to trimming and J lost 7 bases, with 13 bases between them. Germline loops: CDR1 SGDLS, CDR2 YYNGEE. The CDR3 consists of 15 residues. The CDR3 region has the DNA TGTGCCAGCAGCGTAGATCCTGGGCGGGGCGGGGAGCTGTTTTTT. Its protein is CASSVDPGRGGELFF.

The V and J genes are TRBV9 and TRBJ2-3; TRBD2 might be the D (5 bases). CDR1 SGDLS and CDR2 YYNGEE come from the germline V gene. V shed 4 bases and J shed 0 bases, with 9 bases lying between them. The CDR3 consists of 14 residues. In DNA, the CDR3 is TGTGCCAGCAGCTTCGCGGGTAGCACAGATACGCAGTATTTT. Protein: CASSFAGSTDTQYF. The full variable domain, rest sourced from reference TRBV9 and TRBJ2-3, is DSGVTQTPKHLITATGQRVTLRCSPRSGDLSVYWYQQSLDQGLQFLIQYYNGEERAKGNILERFSAQQFPDLHSELNLSSLELGDSALYFCASSFAGSTDTQYFGPGTRLTVL.

This clone occurred a few times. The chain employs TRBV7-9 and TRBJ1-5, with D unresolved. V gave up 6 bases and J gave up 0 bases, with 6 bases separating them. The CDR3 spans 13 residues. Germline-derived CDR1 and CDR2 are SEHNR and FQNEAQ (reference sequence). For the CDR3, the DNA is TGTGCCAGCAGGGGGAATAGCAATCAGCCCCAGCATTTT. Encoded protein: CASRGNSNQPQHF.

The chain couples TRBV7-2 to TRBJ2-7, with 9 nucleotides matching TRBD1. Germline-derived CDR1 and CDR2 are SGHTA and FQGNSA. This CDR3 is 15 amino acids long. V was pared by 4 bases and J by 6 bases, with 10 bases of the junction left unmatched. The CDR3 region is CASSSQSGTGFEQYF. The DNA for the CDR3 is TGTGCCAGCAGCTCCCAATCCGGGACAGGGTTCGAGCAGTACTTC.

The CDR3 DNA follows: TGTGCCAGCACCGGTAGATTCTGTACATCGGATACGCAGTATTTT. It encodes CASTGRFCTSDTQYF. The rearrangement joins TRBV11-3 to TRBJ2-3; no reliable D call. The CDR3 is 15 amino acids. Looked up from germline, CDR1 is SGHNT and CDR2 is YENEEA. Trimming removed 7 bases from V and 6 bases from J, with 20 bases in between.